These 10 T cell receptor beta chains came from one sample sequenced in a study of cytomegalovirus exposure and HLA in healthy donors. PCR was performed using 60 Vbeta and 13 Jbeta primers. Libraries were prepared by immunoSEQ multiplex PCR; TCRdb keeps only in-frame clonotypes and omits some of them. This sample has about 68,000 clones; roughly four fifths occur once, and the top ten carry 6.5%. Input material: PBMCs. These receptors originate from a human donor in good health.

V usage is TRBV7-9 and J usage is TRBJ2-5; 7 bases map to TRBD1. V shed 0 bases and J 5 bases; nucleotides not matched to a gene: 18. Looked up from germline, CDR1 is SEHNR and CDR2 is FQNEAQ (reference sequence). CDR3 length: 19 amino acids. CDR3 sequence (DNA): TGTGCCAGCAGCTTAGCGCGCTCCGGGGCAGACAGGGCCCGGGAGACCCAGTACTTC. The encoded protein is CASSLARSGADRARETQYF.

This rearrangement joins TRBV29-1 to TRBJ1-5, with unresolved D. Trimming left V 4 bases short and J 4 bases short, with 8 bases between. CDR3 length: 12 amino acids. CDR1 SQVTM and CDR2 ANQGSEA come from the germline V gene. Written as DNA, the CDR3 is TGCAGCGTTGGTGAGGTAAATCAGCCCCAGCATTTT. Translating gives CSVGEVNQPQHF.

The chain carries TRBV7-3 and TRBJ1-1, with a tentative D call TRBD1 (5 bases). This CDR3 has 15 residues. Trimming took 4 bases from V and 4 from J, leaving 16 bases between them. CDR1 SGHTA and CDR2 FQGTGA come from the germline V gene. The CDR3 region is CASSSQGRLGTEAFF. CDR3 DNA: TGTGCCAGCAGCTCCCAGGGTAGGTTAGGCACTGAAGCTTTCTTT.

This clone was recorded a few times. V gene TRBV4-1 combines with J gene TRBJ2-7, with 8 bases identical to TRBD2. CDR1 and CDR2 (germline): MGHRA, YSYEKL. The CDR3 runs to 15 residues. The junction had 7 bases not matched to a gene; V was cut back by 2 bases and J by 4 bases. CDR3 nucleotides: TGCGCCAGCAGCCAACCTACGGGGGGGCCTTACGAGCAGTACTTC. This translates into CASSQPTGGPYEQYF.

The gene calls are TRBV27 and TRBJ2-5; 8 bases fit TRBD2. The CDR3 totals 13 residues. Germline CDR1 is MNHEY and CDR2 is SMNVEV (reference sequence). Trimming at V came to 6 bases and at J to 5 bases, leaving 5 bases not matched to a gene. The CDR3 here is CASRTGGGETQYF. CDR3 in DNA: TGTGCCAGCAGGACGGGGGGGGGTGAGACCCAGTACTTC.

For this clone: At one of its ends the junction is not consistent with the germline gene, which may arise from a read error. This chain uses TRBV10-3 with TRBJ1-2; D is possibly TRBD1 (5 bases). The CDR3 consists of 13 residues. Germline V lookup: CDR1 ENHRY, CDR2 SYGVKD. Here the CDR3 reads CAISVRGGYGCTF. The CDR3 DNA sequence: TGTGCCATCAGTGTAAGGGGAGGCTATGGCTGCACCTTC.

The V gene is TRBV7-3, the J gene TRBJ2-7; 8 bases are shared with TRBD1. V dropped 6 bases and J dropped 2; count of bases not matched to a gene: 12. Germline V gives CDR1 SGHTA, CDR2 FQGTGA. The CDR3 has 16 residues. CDR3 in amino acids: CASSINPGDRPYEQYF. The CDR3 DNA reads TGTGCCAGCAGTATTAATCCAGGGGACAGGCCCTACGAGCAGTACTTC.

V usage is TRBV14 and J usage is TRBJ2-7, with a weak D call TRBD1 (5 bases). This CDR3 is 15 amino acids long. CDR1 and CDR2 (germline): SGHDN, FVKESK. The V end lost 0 bases, the J end lost 5 bases, and 14 bases lay between the germline ends. The CDR3 loop is CASSQETQGFHEQYF. The CDR3 DNA sequence: TGTGCCAGCAGCCAAGAAACTCAGGGTTTCCACGAGCAGTACTTC.

The chain has TRBV18 and TRBJ2-5; no firm D call. The CDR3 covers 11 residues. CDR1 is KGHSH, CDR2 LQKENI, per germline. V was clipped by 3 bases and J by 3 bases, with 2 bases between them. The CDR3 loop reads CASSPKETQYF. The DNA of the CDR3 is TGTGCCAGCTCACCCAAAGAGACCCAGTACTTC.

The chain couples TRBV11-2 to TRBJ2-5, with D hard to call. The CDR3 consists of 12 residues. Germline loops: CDR1 SGHAT, CDR2 FQNNGV. The germline V and J ends were trimmed by 3 bases and 4 bases, with 6 bases remaining between them. The CDR3 spells CASSFSVETQYF. The CDR3 coding sequence is TGTGCCAGCAGCTTTAGTGTAGAGACCCAGTACTTC.